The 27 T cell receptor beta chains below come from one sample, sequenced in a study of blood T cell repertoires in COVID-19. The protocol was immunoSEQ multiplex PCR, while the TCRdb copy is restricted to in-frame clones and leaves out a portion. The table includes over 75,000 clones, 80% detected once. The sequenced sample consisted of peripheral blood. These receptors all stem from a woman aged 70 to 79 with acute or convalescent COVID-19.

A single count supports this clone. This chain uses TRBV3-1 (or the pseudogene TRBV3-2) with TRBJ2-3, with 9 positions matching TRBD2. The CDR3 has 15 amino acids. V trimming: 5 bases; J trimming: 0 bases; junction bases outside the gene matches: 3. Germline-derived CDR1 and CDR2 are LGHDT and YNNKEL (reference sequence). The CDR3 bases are TGTGCCAGCAGCAAAGCGGGGGGTAGCACAGATACGCAGTATTTT. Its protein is CASSKAGGSTDTQYF.

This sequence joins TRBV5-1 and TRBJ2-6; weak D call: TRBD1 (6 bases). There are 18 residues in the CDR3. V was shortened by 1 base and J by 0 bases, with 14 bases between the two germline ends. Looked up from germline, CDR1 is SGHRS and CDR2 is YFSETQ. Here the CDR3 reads CASSLTGFSLSGANVLTF. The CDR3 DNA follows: TGCGCCAGCAGCTTGACAGGGTTCAGCCTCTCTGGGGCCAACGTCCTGACTTTC.

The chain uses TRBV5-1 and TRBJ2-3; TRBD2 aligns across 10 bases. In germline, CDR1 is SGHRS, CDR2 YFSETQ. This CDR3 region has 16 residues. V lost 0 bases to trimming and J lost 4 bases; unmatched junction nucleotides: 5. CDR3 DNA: TGCGCCAGCAGCTTGGGGAGCGGGAGGGACTCAGATACGCAGTATTTT. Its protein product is CASSLGSGRDSDTQYF.

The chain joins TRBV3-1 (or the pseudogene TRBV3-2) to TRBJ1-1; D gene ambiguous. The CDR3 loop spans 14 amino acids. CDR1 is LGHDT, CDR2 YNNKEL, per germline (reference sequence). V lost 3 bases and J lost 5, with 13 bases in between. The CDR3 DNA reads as TGTGCCAGCAGCCACCGATCACTCTGGACTGAAGCTTTCTTT. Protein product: CASSHRSLWTEAFF.

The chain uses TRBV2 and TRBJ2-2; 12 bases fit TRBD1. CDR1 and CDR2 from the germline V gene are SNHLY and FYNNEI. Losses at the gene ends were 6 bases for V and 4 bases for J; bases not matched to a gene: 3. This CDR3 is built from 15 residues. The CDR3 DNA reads TGTGCCAGCAGGGGGGACAGGGGGCGCACCGGGGAGCTGTTTTTT. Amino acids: CASRGDRGRTGELFF.

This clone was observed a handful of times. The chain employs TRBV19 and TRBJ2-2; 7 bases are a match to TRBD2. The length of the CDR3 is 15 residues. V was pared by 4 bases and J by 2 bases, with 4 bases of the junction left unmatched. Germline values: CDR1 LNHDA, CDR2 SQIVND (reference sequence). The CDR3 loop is CASSTGTINTGELFF. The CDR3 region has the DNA TGTGCCAGTAGTACCGGGACTATAAACACCGGGGAGCTGTTTTTT.

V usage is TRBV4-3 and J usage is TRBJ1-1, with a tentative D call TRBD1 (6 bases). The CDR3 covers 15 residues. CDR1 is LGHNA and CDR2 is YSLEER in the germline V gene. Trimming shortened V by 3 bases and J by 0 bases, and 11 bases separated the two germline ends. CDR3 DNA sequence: TGCGCCAGCAGCCAGTACACAGGGATGAACACTGAAGCTTTCTTT. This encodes CASSQYTGMNTEAFF.

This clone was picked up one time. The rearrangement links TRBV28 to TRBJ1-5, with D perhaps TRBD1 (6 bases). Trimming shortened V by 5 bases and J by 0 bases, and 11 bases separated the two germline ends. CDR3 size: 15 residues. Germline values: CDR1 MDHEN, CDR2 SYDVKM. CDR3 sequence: CASSLEGDSNQPQHF. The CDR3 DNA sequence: TGTGCCAGCAGTCTCGAGGGGGATAGCAATCAGCCCCAGCATTTT.

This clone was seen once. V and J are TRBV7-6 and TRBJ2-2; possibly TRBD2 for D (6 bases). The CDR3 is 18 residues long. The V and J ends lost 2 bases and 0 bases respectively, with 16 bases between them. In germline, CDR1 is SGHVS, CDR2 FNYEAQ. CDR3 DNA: TGTGCCAGCAGCTTATACCCCTTTAGCGGCACGAACACCGGGGAGCTGTTTTTT. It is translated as CASSLYPFSGTNTGELFF.

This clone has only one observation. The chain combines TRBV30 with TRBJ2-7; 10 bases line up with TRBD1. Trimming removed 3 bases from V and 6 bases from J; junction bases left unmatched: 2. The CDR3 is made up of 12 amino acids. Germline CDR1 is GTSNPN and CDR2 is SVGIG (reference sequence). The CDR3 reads CAWRGDRGEQYF. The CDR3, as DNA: TGTGCCTGGAGGGGGGACAGGGGCGAGCAGTACTTC.

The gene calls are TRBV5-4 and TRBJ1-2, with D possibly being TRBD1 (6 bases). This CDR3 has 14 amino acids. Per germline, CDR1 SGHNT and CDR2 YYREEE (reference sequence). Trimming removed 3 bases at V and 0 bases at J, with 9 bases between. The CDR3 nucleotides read TGTGCCAGCAGCTCGGGACACCCTAACTATGGCTACACCTTC. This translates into CASSSGHPNYGYTF.

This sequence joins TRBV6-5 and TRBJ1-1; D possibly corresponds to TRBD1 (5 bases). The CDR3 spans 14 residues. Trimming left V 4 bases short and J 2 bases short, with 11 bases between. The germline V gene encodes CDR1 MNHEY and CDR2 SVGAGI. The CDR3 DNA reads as TGTGCCAGCAGTTCCAGGGCTTTCAACACTGAAGCTTTCTTT. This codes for CASSSRAFNTEAFF.

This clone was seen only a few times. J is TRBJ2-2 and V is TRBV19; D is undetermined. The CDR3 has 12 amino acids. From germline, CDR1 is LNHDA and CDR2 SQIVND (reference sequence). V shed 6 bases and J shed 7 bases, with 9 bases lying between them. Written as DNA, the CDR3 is TGTGCCAGTAGCGCGAGAGGCGGGGAGCTGTTTTTT. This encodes CASSARGGELFF.

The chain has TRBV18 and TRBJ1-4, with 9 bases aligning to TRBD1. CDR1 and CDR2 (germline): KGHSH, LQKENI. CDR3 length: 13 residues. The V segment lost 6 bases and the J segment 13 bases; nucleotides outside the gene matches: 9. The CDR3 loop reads CASSTTEDRGLFF. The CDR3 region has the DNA TGTGCCAGCTCCACCACCGAGGACAGGGGACTGTTTTTT.

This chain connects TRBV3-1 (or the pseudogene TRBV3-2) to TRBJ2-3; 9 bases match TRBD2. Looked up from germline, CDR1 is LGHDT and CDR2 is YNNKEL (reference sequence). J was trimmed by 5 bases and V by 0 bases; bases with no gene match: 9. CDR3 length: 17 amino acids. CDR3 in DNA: TGTGCCAGCAGCCAAGATCTGGCGGTAGCGGGAGAAGATACGCAGTATTTT. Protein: CASSQDLAVAGEDTQYF.

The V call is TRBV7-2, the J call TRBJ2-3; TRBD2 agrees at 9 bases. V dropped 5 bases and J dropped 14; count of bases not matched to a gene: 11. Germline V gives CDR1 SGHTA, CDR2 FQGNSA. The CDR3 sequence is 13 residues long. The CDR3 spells CASSPRIAGERYF. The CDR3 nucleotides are TGTGCCAGCAGCCCCAGGATAGCGGGGGAACGGTATTTT. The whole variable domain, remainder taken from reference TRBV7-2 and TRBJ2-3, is GAGVSQSPSNKVTEKGKDVELRCDPISGHTALYWYRQSLGQGLEFLIYFQGNSAPDKSGLPSDRFSAERTGGSVSTLTIQRTQQEDSAVYLCASSPRIAGERYFGPGTRLTVL.

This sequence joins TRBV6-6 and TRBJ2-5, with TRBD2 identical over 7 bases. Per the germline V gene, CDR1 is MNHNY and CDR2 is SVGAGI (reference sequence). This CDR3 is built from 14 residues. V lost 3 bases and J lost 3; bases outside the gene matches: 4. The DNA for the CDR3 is TGTGCCAGCAGTTATTCCGGGACTAAAGAGACCCAGTACTTC. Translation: CASSYSGTKETQYF.

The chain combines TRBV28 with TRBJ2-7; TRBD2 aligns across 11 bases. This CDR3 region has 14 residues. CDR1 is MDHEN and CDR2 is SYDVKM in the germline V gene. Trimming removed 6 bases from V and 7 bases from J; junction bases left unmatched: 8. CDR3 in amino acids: CASRVAGGPGEQYF. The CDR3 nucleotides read TGTGCCAGCAGGGTAGCGGGAGGGCCCGGGGAGCAGTACTTC.

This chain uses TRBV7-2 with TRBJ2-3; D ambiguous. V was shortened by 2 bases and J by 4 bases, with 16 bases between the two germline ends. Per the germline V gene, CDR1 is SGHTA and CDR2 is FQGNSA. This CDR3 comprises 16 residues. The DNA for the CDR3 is TGTGCCAGCAGCTTAAGTTCGACCCTAGTGGCAGATACGCAGTATTTT. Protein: CASSLSSTLVADTQYF.

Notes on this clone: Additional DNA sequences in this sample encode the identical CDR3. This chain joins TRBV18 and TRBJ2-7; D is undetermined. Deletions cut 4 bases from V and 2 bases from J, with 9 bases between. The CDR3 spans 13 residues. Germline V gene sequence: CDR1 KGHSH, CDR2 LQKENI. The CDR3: CASSLPQAYEQYF. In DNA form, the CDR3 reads TGTGCCAGCTCACTGCCCCAGGCCTACGAGCAGTACTTC. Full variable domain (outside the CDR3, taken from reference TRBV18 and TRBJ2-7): NAGVMQNPRHLVRRRGQEARLRCSPMKGHSHVYWYRQLPEEGLKFMVYLQKENIIDESGMPKERFSAEFPKEGPSILRIQQVVRGDSAAYFCASSLPQAYEQYFGPGTRLTVT.

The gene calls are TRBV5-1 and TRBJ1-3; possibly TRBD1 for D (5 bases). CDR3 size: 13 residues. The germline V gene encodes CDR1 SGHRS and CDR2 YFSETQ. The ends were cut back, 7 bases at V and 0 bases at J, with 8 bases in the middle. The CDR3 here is CASGRASGNTIYF. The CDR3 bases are TGCGCCAGCGGCAGGGCCTCTGGAAACACCATATATTTT.

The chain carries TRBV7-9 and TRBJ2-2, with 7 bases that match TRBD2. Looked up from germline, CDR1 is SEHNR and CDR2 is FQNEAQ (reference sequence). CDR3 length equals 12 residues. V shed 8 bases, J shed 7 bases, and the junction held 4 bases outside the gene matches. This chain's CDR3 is CASEGGFGELFF. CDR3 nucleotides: TGTGCCAGCGAGGGAGGGTTCGGGGAGCTGTTTTTT.

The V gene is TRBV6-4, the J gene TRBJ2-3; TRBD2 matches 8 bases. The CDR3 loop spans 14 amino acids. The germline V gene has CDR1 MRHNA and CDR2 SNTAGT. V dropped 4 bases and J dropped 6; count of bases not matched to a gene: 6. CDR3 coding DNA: TGTGCCAGCAGTGTGTCGGGGGGGCCTGATACGCAGTATTTT. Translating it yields CASSVSGGPDTQYF.

Here the CDR3 reads CASSLDRGGNQPQHF. The CDR3 DNA follows: TGTGCCAGCAGCTTGGACAGGGGCGGCAATCAGCCCCAGCATTTT. The rearrangement uses TRBV5-8 and TRBJ1-5, with 7 bases fitting TRBD1. V lost 0 bases to trimming and J lost 2 bases; unmatched junction nucleotides: 2. Germline V CDR1 and CDR2: SGHTS, YDEGEE. The CDR3 loop spans 15 amino acids.

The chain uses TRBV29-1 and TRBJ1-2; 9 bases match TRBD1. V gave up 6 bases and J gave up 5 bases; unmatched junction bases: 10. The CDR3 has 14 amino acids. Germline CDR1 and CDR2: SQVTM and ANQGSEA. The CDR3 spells CSVKTGTGNYGYTF. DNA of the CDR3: TGCAGCGTAAAAACCGGGACAGGGAATTATGGCTACACCTTC.

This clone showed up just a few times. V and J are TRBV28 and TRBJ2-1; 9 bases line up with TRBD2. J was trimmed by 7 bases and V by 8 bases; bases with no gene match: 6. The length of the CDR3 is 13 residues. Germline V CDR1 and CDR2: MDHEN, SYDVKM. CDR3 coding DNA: TGTGCCAGCCATAGTAGCGGGAGAAATGAGCAGTTCTTC. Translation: CASHSSGRNEQFF.

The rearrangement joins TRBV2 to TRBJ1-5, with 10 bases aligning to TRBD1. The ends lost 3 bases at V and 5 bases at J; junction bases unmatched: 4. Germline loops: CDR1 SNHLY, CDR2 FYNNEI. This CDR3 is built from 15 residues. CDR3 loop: CASSEGTGVDQPQHF. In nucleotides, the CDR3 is TGTGCCAGCAGTGAGGGGACAGGGGTTGATCAGCCCCAGCATTTT.